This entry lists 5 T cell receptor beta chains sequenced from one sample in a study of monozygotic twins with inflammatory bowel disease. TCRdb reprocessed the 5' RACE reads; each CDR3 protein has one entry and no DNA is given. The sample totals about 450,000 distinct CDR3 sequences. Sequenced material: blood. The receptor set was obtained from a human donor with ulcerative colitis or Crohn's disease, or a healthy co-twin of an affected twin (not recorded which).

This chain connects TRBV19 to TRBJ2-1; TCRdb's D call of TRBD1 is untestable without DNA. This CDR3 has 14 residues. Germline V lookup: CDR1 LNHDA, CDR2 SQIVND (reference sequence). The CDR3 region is CASSISPGAGVQFF.

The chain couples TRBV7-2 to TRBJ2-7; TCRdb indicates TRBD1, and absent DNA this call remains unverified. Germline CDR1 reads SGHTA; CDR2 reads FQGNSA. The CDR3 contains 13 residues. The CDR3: CASSSPGGREQYF. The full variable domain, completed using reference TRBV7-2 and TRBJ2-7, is GAGVSQSPSNKVTEKGKDVELRCDPISGHTALYWYRQSLGQGLEFLIYFQGNSAPDKSGLPSDRFSAERTGGSVSTLTIQRTQQEDSAVYLCASSSPGGREQYFGPGTRLTVT.

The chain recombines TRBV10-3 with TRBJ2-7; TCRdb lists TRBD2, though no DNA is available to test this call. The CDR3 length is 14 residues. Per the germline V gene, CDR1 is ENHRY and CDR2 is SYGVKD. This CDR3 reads CAISVASGSYEQYF.

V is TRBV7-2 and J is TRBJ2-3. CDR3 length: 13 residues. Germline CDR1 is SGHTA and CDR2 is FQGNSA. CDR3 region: CASSEQGADTQYF.

CDR3 sequence reads: CASSDLGHNYEQYF. The chain has TRBV6-1 and TRBJ2-7; TCRdb's D call, TRBD1, is unchecked because there is no DNA. CDR3 length: 14 residues. Germline V gene data show CDR1 as MNHNS and CDR2 as SASEGT.